This T cell receptor beta chain was captured in a study of response to subunit inactivated influenza vaccine. TCRdb itself ran the RT-PCR reads through MiXCR, one entry per CDR3 protein. This sample has about 540,000 distinct CDR3 sequences, with less than 25% found just once. With 0 bases removed from V and 6 bases from J, the gap between germline ends came to 12 bases. There are 15 residues in the CDR3. CDR1 is LGHNA, CDR2 YNFKEQ, per germline. The sample holds a few counts of this clonotype. The sample was also reused in another study, on T cells expressing NK-cell markers. That work adds: 5'RACE template switching with UMIs generated TCR beta cDNA. The study drew TCR beta repertoires from sorted CD3+CD56+NKG2C+, CD3+CD56+NKG2C- and CD3+CD56-NKG2C+ T cells. The authors sequenced eight donors, of whom seven were HCMV-seropositive and one was seronegative. For about six donors, the dominant NKG2C+ clonotypes made up about 1.0-8% of their CD8+ T cells.

Sequencing was performed on CD4+ T cells sorted from PBMCs, taken 12 days after vaccination. The J gene is TRBJ2-1, the V gene TRBV4-2, with D possibly being TRBD2 (5 bases). The sequence was collected from a man in his fifties or sixties who received an inactivated influenza vaccine. The CDR3 DNA reads as TGTGCCAGCAGCCAAGAACGTCTAGCTAGCAATGAGCAGTTCTTC. The encoded protein is CASSQERLASNEQFF.